This is a list of T cell receptor beta chains from one sample in a study of cytomegalovirus exposure and HLA in healthy donors. Sequenced by immunoSEQ multiplex PCR; TCRdb stores in-frame clones only, minus some. The repertoire holds 65,000 or so clones, with roughly 80% as singletons. The specimen was PBMCs. These receptor sequences come from a woman aged 35 to 49 in good health and CMV-seropositive. Each CDR3 is given with its conserved first and last residue.

v_gene	j_gene	CDR3aa
TRBV7-9	TRBJ2-3	CASSLARGATDTQYF
TRBV6-4	TRBJ2-1	CASRETGTGANEQFF
TRBV5-1	TRBJ2-5	CASSHSSGGAGWRETQYF
TRBV6-1	TRBJ1-1	CASRLGQPNTEAFF
TRBV29-1	TRBJ1-4	CSVRGSTHSNEKLFF
TRBV5-1	TRBJ2-6	CASSWDRASGANVLTF
TRBV5-4	TRBJ2-2	CASSPGLAQNTGELFF
TRBV4-3	TRBJ1-6	CASSQDLPDYNSPLHF
TRBV11-2	TRBJ2-7	CATHPGVEQYF
TRBV4-3	TRBJ1-2	CASSQDRGASLVNGYTF